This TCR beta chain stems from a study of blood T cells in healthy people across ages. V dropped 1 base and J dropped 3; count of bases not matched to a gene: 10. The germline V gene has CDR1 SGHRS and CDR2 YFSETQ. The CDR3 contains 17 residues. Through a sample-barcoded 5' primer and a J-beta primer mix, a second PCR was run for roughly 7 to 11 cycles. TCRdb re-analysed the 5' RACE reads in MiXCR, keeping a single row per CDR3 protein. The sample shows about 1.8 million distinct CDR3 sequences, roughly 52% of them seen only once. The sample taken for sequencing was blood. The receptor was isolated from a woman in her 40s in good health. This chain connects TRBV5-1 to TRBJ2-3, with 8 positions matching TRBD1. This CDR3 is CASSLPQGQGTTDTQYF. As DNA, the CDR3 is TGCGCCAGCAGCTTGCCACAAGGACAGGGAACTACAGATACGCAGTATTTT.